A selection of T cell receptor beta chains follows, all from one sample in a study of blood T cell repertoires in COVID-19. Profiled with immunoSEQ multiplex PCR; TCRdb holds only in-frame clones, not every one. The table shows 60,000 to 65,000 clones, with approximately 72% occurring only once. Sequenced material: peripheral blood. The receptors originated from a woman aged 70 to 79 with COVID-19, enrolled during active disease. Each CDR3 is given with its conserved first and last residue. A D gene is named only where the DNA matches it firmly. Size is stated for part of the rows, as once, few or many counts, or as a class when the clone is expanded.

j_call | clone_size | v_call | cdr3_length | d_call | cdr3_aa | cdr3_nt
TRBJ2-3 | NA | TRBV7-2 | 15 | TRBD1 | CASSYRTGSTDTQYF | TGTGCCAGCAGCTACAGGACAGGGAGCACAGATACGCAGTATTTT
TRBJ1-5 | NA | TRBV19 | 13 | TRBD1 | CASSADRAQPQHF | TGTGCCAGTAGTGCGGACAGGGCTCAGCCCCAGCATTTT
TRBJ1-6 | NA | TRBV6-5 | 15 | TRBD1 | CASRRDRGQNSPLHF | TGTGCCAGCAGACGGGACAGGGGCCAGAATTCACCCCTCCACTTT
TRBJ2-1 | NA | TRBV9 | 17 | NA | CASSVEPRDSSYNEQFF | TGTGCCAGCAGCGTAGAGCCTAGAGATAGCTCCTACAATGAGCAGTTCTTC
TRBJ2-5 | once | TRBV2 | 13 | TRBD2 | CAGTSGIGETQYF | TGTGCAGGGACTAGCGGGATCGGGGAGACCCAGTACTTC
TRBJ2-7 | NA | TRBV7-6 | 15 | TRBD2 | CASSSLAGESYEQYF | TGTGCCAGCAGCTCTCTAGCGGGGGAGTCCTACGAGCAGTACTTC
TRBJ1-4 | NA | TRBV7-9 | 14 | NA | CASSTDRSNEKLFF | TGTGCCAGCAGTACCGACAGGAGTAATGAAAAACTGTTTTTT
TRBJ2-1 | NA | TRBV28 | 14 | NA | CASKLDIQNNEQFF | TGTGCCAGCAAATTAGATATACAGAACAATGAGCAGTTCTTC
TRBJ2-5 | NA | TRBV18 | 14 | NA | CASSPPTNTETQYF | TGTGCCAGCTCACCACCCACCAACACCGAGACCCAGTACTTC
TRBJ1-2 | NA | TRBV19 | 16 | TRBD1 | CASSPGGGQGGYGYTF | TGTGCCAGTAGTCCTGGGGGGGGACAGGGAGGCTATGGCTACACCTTC
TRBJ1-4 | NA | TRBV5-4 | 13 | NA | CASSLFGSEKLFF | TGTGCCAGCAGCTTGTTCGGTTCTGAAAAACTGTTTTTT
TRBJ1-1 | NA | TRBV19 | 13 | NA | CASSIRAPTEAFF | TGTGCCAGTAGCATAAGAGCTCCCACTGAAGCTTTCTTT
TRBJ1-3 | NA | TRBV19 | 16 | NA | CASSTGLSGSGNTIYF | TGTGCCAGTAGTACGGGACTTAGTGGGAGTGGAAACACCATATATTTT
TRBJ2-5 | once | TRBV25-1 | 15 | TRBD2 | CASGLRGRARETQYF | TGTGCCAGCGGGTTAAGAGGGAGGGCCCGGGAGACCCAGTACTTC
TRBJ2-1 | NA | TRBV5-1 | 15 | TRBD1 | CASQSGTGAGGEQFF | TGCGCCAGCCAGAGCGGGACAGGGGCCGGGGGTGAGCAGTTCTTC
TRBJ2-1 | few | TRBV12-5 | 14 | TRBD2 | CASARDLSGMEEFF | TGTGCTAGTGCCCGAGATCTTAGCGGGATGGAGGAGTTCTTC
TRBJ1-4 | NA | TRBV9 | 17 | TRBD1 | CASSVGVGQRVNEKLFF | TGTGCCAGCAGCGTTGGGGTGGGACAGAGAGTTAATGAAAAACTGTTTTTT
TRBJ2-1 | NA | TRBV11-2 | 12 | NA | CASSSLRNEQFF | TGTGCCAGCAGCTCCCTTCGTAATGAGCAGTTCTTC